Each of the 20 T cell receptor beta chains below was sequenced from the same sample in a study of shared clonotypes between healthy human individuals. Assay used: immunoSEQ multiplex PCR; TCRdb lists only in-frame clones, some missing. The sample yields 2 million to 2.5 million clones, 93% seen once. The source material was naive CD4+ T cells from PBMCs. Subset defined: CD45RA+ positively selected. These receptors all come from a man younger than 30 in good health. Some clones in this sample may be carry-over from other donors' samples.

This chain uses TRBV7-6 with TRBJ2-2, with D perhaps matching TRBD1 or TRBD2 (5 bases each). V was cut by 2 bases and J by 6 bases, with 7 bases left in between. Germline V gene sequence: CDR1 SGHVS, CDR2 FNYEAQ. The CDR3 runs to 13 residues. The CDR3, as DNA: TGTGCCAGCAGCTTAAGGGACGCCGGGGAGCTGTTTTTT. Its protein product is CASSLRDAGELFF. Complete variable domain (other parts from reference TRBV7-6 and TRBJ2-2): GAGVSQSPRYKVTKRGQDVALRCDPISGHVSLYWYRQALGQGPEFLTYFNYEAQQDKSGLPNDRFSAERPEGSISTLTIQRTEQRDSAMYRCASSLRDAGELFFGEGSRLTVL.

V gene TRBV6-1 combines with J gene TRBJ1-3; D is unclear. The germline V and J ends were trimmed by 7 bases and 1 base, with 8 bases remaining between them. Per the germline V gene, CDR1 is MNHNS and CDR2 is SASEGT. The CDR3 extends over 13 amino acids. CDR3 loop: CASTLDSGNTIYF. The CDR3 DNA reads TGTGCCAGCACCCTTGATTCTGGAAACACCATATATTTT.

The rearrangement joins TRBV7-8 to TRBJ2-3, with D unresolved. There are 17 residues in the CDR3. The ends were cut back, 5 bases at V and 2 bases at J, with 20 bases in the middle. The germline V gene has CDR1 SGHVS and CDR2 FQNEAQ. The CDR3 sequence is CASSLTRVQRYTDTQYF. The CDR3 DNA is TGTGCCAGCAGCCTGACCCGGGTACAGAGATACACAGATACGCAGTATTTT.

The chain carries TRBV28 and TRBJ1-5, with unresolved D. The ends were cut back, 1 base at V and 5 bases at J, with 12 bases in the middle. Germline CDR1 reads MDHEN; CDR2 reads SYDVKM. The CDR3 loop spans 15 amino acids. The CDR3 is CASSLLGRPDQPQHF. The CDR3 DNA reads TGTGCCAGCAGTTTATTGGGGAGGCCGGATCAGCCCCAGCATTTT.

CDR3 DNA: TGCGCCAGCAGCCAGGGCGGGACGGATAGCAATCAGCCCCAGCATTTT. Its protein is CASSQGGTDSNQPQHF. The chain combines TRBV4-1 with TRBJ1-5; D possibly corresponds to TRBD1 (5 bases). Germline V lookup: CDR1 MGHRA, CDR2 YSYEKL. V was shortened by 3 bases and J by 0 bases, with 12 bases between the two germline ends. This CDR3 has 16 amino acids.

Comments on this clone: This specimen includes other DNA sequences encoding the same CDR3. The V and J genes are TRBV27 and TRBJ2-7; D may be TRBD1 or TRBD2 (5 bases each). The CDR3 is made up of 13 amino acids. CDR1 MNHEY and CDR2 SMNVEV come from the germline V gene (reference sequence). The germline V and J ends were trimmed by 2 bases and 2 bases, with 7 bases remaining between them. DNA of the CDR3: TGTGCCAGCAGTTTAAAGGGACCCTACGAGCAGTACTTC. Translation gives CASSLKGPYEQYF.

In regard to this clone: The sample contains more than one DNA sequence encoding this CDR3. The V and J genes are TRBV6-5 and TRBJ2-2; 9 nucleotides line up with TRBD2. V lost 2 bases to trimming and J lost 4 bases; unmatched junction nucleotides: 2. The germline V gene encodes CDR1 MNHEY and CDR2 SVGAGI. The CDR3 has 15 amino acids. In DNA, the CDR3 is TGTGCCAGCAGTTACGGCGGGAGGGCCACCGGGGAGCTGTTTTTT. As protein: CASSYGGRATGELFF.

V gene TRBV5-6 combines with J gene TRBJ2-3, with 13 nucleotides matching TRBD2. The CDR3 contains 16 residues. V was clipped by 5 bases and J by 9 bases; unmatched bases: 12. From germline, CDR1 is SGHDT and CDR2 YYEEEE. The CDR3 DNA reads TGTGCCAGCAGACCCGGACTAGCGGGAGTCCCTATAACGCAGTATTTT. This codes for CASRPGLAGVPITQYF.

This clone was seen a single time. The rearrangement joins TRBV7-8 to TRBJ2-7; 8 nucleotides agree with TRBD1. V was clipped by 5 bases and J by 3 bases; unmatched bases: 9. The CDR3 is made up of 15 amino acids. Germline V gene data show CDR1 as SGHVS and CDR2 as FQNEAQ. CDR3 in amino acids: CASSPRDRLGYEQYF. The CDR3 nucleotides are TGTGCCAGCAGCCCGAGGGACAGGCTGGGCTACGAGCAGTACTTC.

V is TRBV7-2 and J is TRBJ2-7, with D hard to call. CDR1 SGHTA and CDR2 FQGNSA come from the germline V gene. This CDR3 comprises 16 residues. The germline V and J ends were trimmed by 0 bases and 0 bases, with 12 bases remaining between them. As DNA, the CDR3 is TGTGCCAGCAGCTTAGCCGCTATGAGGAGCTCCTACGAGCAGTACTTC. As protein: CASSLAAMRSSYEQYF.

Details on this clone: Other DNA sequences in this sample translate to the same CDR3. The CDR3 DNA reads as TGCGCCAGCAGTCTACTAGCGGAGTCCTACAATGAGCAGTTCTTC. Amino acids: CASSLLAESYNEQFF. V usage is TRBV5-1 and J usage is TRBJ2-1; TRBD2 matches 8 bases. The junction had 5 bases not matched to a gene; V was cut back by 5 bases and J by 1 base. The CDR3 is 15 residues long. Germline V CDR1 and CDR2: SGHRS, YFSETQ.

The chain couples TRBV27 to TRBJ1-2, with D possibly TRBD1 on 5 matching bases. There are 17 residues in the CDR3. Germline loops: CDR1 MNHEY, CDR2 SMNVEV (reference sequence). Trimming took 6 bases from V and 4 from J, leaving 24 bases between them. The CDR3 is CASSPWGLLGQVYGYTF. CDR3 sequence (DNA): TGTGCCAGCAGCCCCTGGGGGTTATTGGGGCAGGTCTATGGCTACACCTTC.

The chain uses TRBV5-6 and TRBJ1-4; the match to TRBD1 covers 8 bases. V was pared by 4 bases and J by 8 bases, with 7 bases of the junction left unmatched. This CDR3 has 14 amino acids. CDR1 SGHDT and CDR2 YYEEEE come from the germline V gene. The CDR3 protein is CASSRRTGREKLFF. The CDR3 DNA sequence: TGTGCCAGCAGCCGGAGGACAGGGAGGGAAAAACTGTTTTTT.

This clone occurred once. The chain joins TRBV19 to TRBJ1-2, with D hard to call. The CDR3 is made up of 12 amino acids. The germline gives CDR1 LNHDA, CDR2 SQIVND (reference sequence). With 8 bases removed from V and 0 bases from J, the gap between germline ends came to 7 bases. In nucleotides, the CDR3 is TGTGCCAGTGGCAGTGCTAACTATGGCTACACCTTC. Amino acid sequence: CASGSANYGYTF.

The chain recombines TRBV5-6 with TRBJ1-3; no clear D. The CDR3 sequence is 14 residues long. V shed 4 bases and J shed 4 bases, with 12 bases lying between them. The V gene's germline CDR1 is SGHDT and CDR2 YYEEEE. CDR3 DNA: TGTGCCAGCAGCATTCGGTTATCGGGAAACACCATATATTTT. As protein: CASSIRLSGNTIYF.

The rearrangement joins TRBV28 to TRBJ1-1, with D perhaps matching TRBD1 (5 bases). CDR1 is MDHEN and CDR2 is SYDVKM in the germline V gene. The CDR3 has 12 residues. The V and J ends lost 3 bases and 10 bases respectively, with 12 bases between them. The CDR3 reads CASSLAGSGAFF. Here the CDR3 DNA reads TGTGCCAGCAGTTTGGCAGGGTCAGGAGCTTTCTTT.

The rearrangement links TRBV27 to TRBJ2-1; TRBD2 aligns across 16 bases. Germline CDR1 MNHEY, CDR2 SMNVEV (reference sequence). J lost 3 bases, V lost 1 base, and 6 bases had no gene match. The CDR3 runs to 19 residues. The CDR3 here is CASSLWGTSGRAIYNEQFF. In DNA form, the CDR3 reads TGTGCCAGCAGTTTATGGGGGACTAGCGGGAGGGCCATCTACAATGAGCAGTTCTTC.

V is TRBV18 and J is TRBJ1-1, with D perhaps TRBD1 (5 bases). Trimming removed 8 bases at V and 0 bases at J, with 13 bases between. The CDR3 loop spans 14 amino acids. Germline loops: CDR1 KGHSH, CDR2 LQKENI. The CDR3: CASRAGTVNTEAFF. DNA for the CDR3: TGTGCCAGCCGCGCAGGGACCGTGAACACTGAAGCTTTCTTT.

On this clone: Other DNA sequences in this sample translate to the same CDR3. CDR3 protein: CASSLGRGEETQYF. The CDR3 DNA reads as TGTGCCAGCAGCTTAGGTCGGGGTGAGGAGACCCAGTACTTC. The gene calls are TRBV7-3 and TRBJ2-5; a weak D match, TRBD2 (5 bases). The CDR3 length is 14 residues. Germline CDR1 reads SGHTA; CDR2 reads FQGTGA. V dropped 2 bases and J dropped 5 bases, with 12 bases sitting between them.

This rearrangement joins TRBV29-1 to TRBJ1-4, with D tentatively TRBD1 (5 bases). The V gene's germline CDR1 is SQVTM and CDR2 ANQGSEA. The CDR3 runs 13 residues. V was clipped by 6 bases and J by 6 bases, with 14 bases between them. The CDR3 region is CSVWGLGYEKLFF. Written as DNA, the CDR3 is TGCAGCGTCTGGGGCCTTGGTTATGAAAAACTGTTTTTT.